This T cell receptor beta chain was observed in a study of a mutant IDH1 vaccine in newly diagnosed glioma (dated by TCRdb to the early 2020s). In terms of the full investigation: Patients were given eight vaccinations, in weeks 1, 3, 5, 7, 11, 15, 19 and 23, which matched visits V03 through V10. In the chemotherapy-containing groups, vaccination started alongside temozolomide cycles, whereas in patients who had radiotherapy alone it started 4-6 weeks after radiotherapy. Of the 25 to 35 treated patients, roughly 60% were male and 37.5% were female, and a mean age of roughly 40 years was recorded. Prior to enrollment, standard therapy consisting of radiotherapy alone, temozolomide alone, or radiochemotherapy with temozolomide had been administered to patients, with the combination being received by most patients. Six visits were used for peripheral blood collection: V03 (baseline), V05, V07, V10, V12 and V13. For exploratory analyses, fewer than 30 treated patients had longitudinal TCRB deep sequencing done wherever samples were available.

Trimming at the junction amounts to 1 base on V and 0 bases on J, and the germline ends lie 3 bases apart. CDR1 and CDR2 are drawn from the germline V gene (reference sequence): SEHNR, FQNEAQ. The CDR3 contains 14 residues, cysteine and phenylalanine counted. Kept here is only the CDR3 DNA, which spans 42 bases and is read in frame from base 1. Remarks on this clone: No antigen is known for it. No per-base quality is available; no much larger clone lies one base away.

Results the study describes overall, beyond this receptor: Changes in the top peripheral T cell clonotypes picked up by TCRB sequencing did not appear to be linked to pseudoprogression. According to the authors, sample limitations meant that analyses of patient blood samples could not be reproduced. Vaccine-induced immune responses across multiple MHC alleles were detected in 93.3% of patients. PBMC samples for TCRB deep sequencing were selected based on availability.

Per the publication, the time point label means: week 11, during vaccination. Every vaccine dose consisted of 300 ug of a 20-mer mutant IDH1 peptide in Montanide, administered subcutaneously together with topical imiquimod. Donors had newly diagnosed WHO grade 3 or 4 IDH1-mutant astrocytomas with loss of nuclear ATRX. The samples were drawn from NOA16, a multicentre, single-arm, open-label phase I trial in Germany that tested a mutant IDH1 peptide vaccine in humans for the first time. Genomic DNA for TCRB sequencing was extracted from EDTA blood using the DNeasy Blood and Tissue Kit. The library was made by the immunoSEQ multiplex PCR assay. Rearranged TCR beta chain sequences were amplified with the hsTCRB Kit following the manufacturer's protocol. Sequencing of TCRB libraries was carried out on an Illumina MiSeq. Processing in the source paper ran as follows. Demultiplexing, trimming and gene mapping were performed with the kit vendor's proprietary platform. TCRdb limited this immuneACCESS table to in-frame rearrangements with V and J called. A share of clones is missing; checked studies link under half to unresolved V genes, and the rest is unexplained. The V and J calls and clone size were taken over from that table, and D and trimming were inferred from the DNA. The sample yields about 110,000 clones; about 90% were counted once. The top ten clones comprise 0.61% of the sample.

This material consisted of PBMCs, taken from a glioma patient whose treatment included an IDH1 peptide vaccine. This TCR was sampled from a woman in her forties or fifties with glioma. Recombination connected TRBV7-9 to TRBJ1-4, with no confidently assigned D gene. CDR3 loop: CASSLGATNEKLFF. The DNA sequence is as follows: TGTGCCAGCAGCTTAGGTGCAACTAATGAAAAACTGTTTTTT.